The rows below give T cell receptor beta chains drawn from one sample of a study of cytomegalovirus exposure and HLA in healthy donors. Clones were read by immunoSEQ multiplex PCR, and TCRdb kept only the in-frame ones, dropping some. The repertoire holds 150,000 to 200,000 clones, with roughly 80% as singletons. The sequenced sample was PBMCs. These receptors came from a young man in good health and CMV-seropositive. Each CDR3 is given with its conserved first and last residue. A D gene is named only where the DNA matches it firmly. Only some rows state a clone size, as once, few, many or a class for expanded clones.

length,size,J,V,D,DNA,CDR3
16,.,TRBJ2-6,TRBV16,TRBD1,TGTGCCAGCAGAGAATTCGACAGGGCTGGGGCCAACGTCCTGACTTTC,CASREFDRAGANVLTF
16,.,TRBJ2-1,TRBV27,TRBD1,TGTGCCAGCAGTTCTAAACCGGGACAGGGGTTCGGTGAGCAGTTCTTC,CASSSKPGQGFGEQFF
15,.,TRBJ2-7,TRBV4-1,.,TGCGCCAGCAGCCGAGCAGAGGGAGGCCGGCACGAGCAGTACTTC,CASSRAEGGRHEQYF
16,.,TRBJ2-3,TRBV27,.,TGTGCCAGCAGGCTTACTTTTGGTCCCCTGCCAGATACGCAGTATTTT,CASRLTFGPLPDTQYF
15,.,TRBJ1-1,TRBV5-1,.,TGCGCCAGCAGCTTGGAGCAGGGGCTCAGCACTGAAGCTTTCTTT,CASSLEQGLSTEAFF
14,.,TRBJ2-3,TRBV6-5,TRBD1,TGTGCCAGCAGCCCGGGACAGGCCGTCGGTACGCAGTATTTT,CASSPGQAVGTQYF
14,.,TRBJ2-5,TRBV15,.,TGTGCCACCAGTGGAGGGATCGGTAAAGAGACCCAGTACTTC,CATSGGIGKETQYF
14,.,TRBJ1-2,TRBV10-3,.,TGTGCCATCAGTGAGCCAGGTCTTAACTATGGCTACACCTTC,CAISEPGLNYGYTF
12,.,TRBJ1-1,TRBV29-1,.,TGCAGCGGGACAGTTCTGAACACTGAAGCTTTCTTT,CSGTVLNTEAFF
14,.,TRBJ1-2,TRBV19,TRBD1,TGTGCCAGTAATATAGCGCGGACAGGGTATGGCTACACCTTC,CASNIARTGYGYTF
17,few,TRBJ2-1,TRBV7-2,TRBD1,TGTGCCAGCAGCTTGAGGACGCCCGTAGGACAGGGTAGGGGGCCGTTCTTC,CASSLRTPVGQGRGPFF
13,.,TRBJ1-1,TRBV18,.,TGTGCCAGCTCACCTAACATGAACACTGAAGCTTTCTTT,CASSPNMNTEAFF
13,many,TRBJ2-7,TRBV9,.,TGTGCCAGCAGCGCGACACCATCCTACGAGCAGTACTTC,CASSATPSYEQYF
12,.,TRBJ1-2,TRBV5-1,.,TGCGCCAGCAGCTTGGTAGGGGATGGCTACACCTTC,CASSLVGDGYTF
14,.,TRBJ1-1,TRBV7-6,.,TGTGCCAGCAGCTTATGCCCAAAAGAGGATGAAGCTTTCTTT,CASSLCPKEDEAFF
14,.,TRBJ2-3,TRBV2,TRBD2,TGTGCCAAAACCCACCAGGCGGGGGAGGATACGCAGTATTTT,CAKTHQAGEDTQYF
16,.,TRBJ1-2,TRBV5-4,.,TGTGCCAGCAGCCAATCACCTCGCCTTCGGGGGGATGGCTACACCTTC,CASSQSPRLRGDGYTF
15,few,TRBJ1-2,TRBV4-1,.,TGCGCCAGCAGCCTTAGGACTCTCGAGGACTCTGGCTACACCTTC,CASSLRTLEDSGYTF
15,.,TRBJ2-1,TRBV6-1,.,TGTGCCAGCAGTGAGTGGCTAACGGGAAACAATGAGCAGTTCTTC,CASSEWLTGNNEQFF
18,.,TRBJ2-7,TRBV28,.,TGTGCCAGCTCTACCCAATTCTCGACAGTCGTCACATACTACGAGCAGTACTTC,CASSTQFSTVVTYYEQYF
13,.,TRBJ1-5,TRBV7-9,.,TGTGCCAGCAGCCAACAGGGCAATCAGCCCCAGCATTTT,CASSQQGNQPQHF
15,once,TRBJ2-7,TRBV7-8,TRBD1,TGTGCCAGCAGCTCTGATTGGACAGGGGCCTACGAGCAGTACTTC,CASSSDWTGAYEQYF
12,.,TRBJ2-3,TRBV10-3,.,TGTGCCATCAGTGACGGGGGAGGTACGCAGTATTTT,CAISDGGGTQYF
16,.,TRBJ1-1,TRBV4-1,.,TGCGCCAGCAGCCATGAATCACAGGGTGGGGGCACTGAAGCTTTCTTT,CASSHESQGGGTEAFF
18,.,TRBJ2-7,TRBV4-1,.,TGCGCCAGCAGCCAAGGCAATTTGTTTTCAGGAATCTCCTACGAGCAGTACTTC,CASSQGNLFSGISYEQYF
18,.,TRBJ2-5,TRBV11-2,TRBD2,TGTGCCAGCAGCTTAGGGGCTGGGCCTAGCGGGAAAAAAGAGACCCAGTACTTC,CASSLGAGPSGKKETQYF
13,once,TRBJ2-7,TRBV10-1,.,TGCGCCAGCAGTGAGTCTAGCAGGGGAGTGCAGTACTTC,CASSESSRGVQYF
15,.,TRBJ2-3,TRBV13,.,TGTGCCAGCAGCTTACAGGGCTATAGCACAGATACGCAGTATTTT,CASSLQGYSTDTQYF
14,once,TRBJ2-1,TRBV9,TRBD2,TGTGCCAGCAGCACTGGGGGGGCCTACAATGAGCAGTTCTTC,CASSTGGAYNEQFF